The next 24 T cell receptor beta chains were all read from a single sample in a study of cytomegalovirus exposure and HLA in healthy donors. Primers for the PCR totalled 60 Vbeta and 13 Jbeta. TCRdb's table, derived via immunoSEQ multiplex PCR, lists solely in-frame clones and lacks some. This table holds about 130,000 clones, 74% found once. Material for sequencing was PBMCs. The receptors stem from a man in his forties or fifties in good health and CMV-seropositive.

This clone was observed a handful of times. The chain uses TRBV30 and TRBJ2-5; D remains unclear. The ends were cut back, 7 bases at V and 6 bases at J, with 21 bases in the middle. The germline V gene encodes CDR1 GTSNPN and CDR2 SVGIG (reference sequence). This CDR3 is built from 14 residues. CDR3 DNA: TGTGCCTTTTCCGGTGCCTCCCTTGAAAAGACCCAGTACTTC. Its protein product is CAFSGASLEKTQYF.

The chain recombines TRBV7-9 with TRBJ1-4, with D perhaps matching TRBD1 (5 bases). CDR1 and CDR2 from the germline V gene are SEHNR and FQNEAQ (reference sequence). Trimming pared 5 bases from V and 0 bases from J, leaving 13 bases between. CDR3 length: 16 amino acids. The CDR3 DNA is TGTGCCAGCAGCCAAATGGACACAACAACTAATGAAAAACTGTTTTTT. This codes for CASSQMDTTTNEKLFF.

CDR3: CAWSPQGGGYGYTF. CDR3 bases: TGTGCCTGGAGCCCACAGGGGGGTGGCTATGGCTACACCTTC. The V and J genes are TRBV30 and TRBJ1-2; TRBD1 matches at 8 bases. Germline CDR1 reads GTSNPN; CDR2 reads SVGIG (reference sequence). This CDR3 region has 14 residues. Trimming took 3 bases from V and 4 from J; bases not matched to a gene: 7.

This chain links TRBV7-2 with TRBJ1-3; tentatively, D is TRBD1 (5 bases). Trimming removed 2 bases from V and 2 bases from J, with 10 bases in between. In germline, CDR1 is SGHTA, CDR2 FQGNSA. The CDR3 totals 15 residues. The CDR3, as DNA: TGTGCCAGCAGCTTAAGTCAGGGTACTGGAAACACCATATATTTT. It codes for CASSLSQGTGNTIYF.

The chain recombines TRBV27 with TRBJ2-5; TRBD2 agrees at 8 bases. In germline, CDR1 is MNHEY, CDR2 SMNVEV (reference sequence). After removal of 6 bases from V and 1 base from J, the junction contained 13 bases not matched to a gene. The CDR3 is made up of 17 amino acids. The CDR3 here is CASSLHFSGKPQETQYF. CDR3 nucleotides: TGTGCCAGCAGCCTCCATTTTAGCGGGAAACCCCAAGAGACCCAGTACTTC.

The chain carries TRBV13 and TRBJ2-5; 12 positions agree with TRBD1. The CDR3 sequence is 16 residues long. V was pared by 3 bases and J by 5 bases, with 7 bases of the junction left unmatched. Germline V gives CDR1 PRHDT, CDR2 FYEKMQ (reference sequence). The CDR3 region has the DNA TGTGCCAGCAGCTTCCGGGGACAGGGGGCGTTGGAGACCCAGTACTTC. Protein sequence: CASSFRGQGALETQYF.

This chain uses TRBV7-6 with TRBJ2-1, with D maybe TRBD1 (6 bases). The CDR3 has 15 amino acids. Trimming removed 5 bases from V and 1 base from J, with 12 bases in between. CDR1 SGHVS and CDR2 FNYEAQ come from the germline V gene. The CDR3 DNA sequence: TGTGCCAGCAGCGAATTCAGGGGATCCTACAATGAGCAGTTCTTC. It specifies CASSEFRGSYNEQFF.

This clone was detected only a few times. The chain is built from TRBV6-5 and TRBJ1-6, with D possibly TRBD1 on 6 matching bases. Trimming pared 2 bases from V and 7 bases from J, leaving 12 bases between. The CDR3 sequence is 15 residues long. Germline CDR1 MNHEY, CDR2 SVGAGI. DNA of the CDR3: TGTGCCAGCAGTTACGTCGCTACAGGGAATTCACCCCTCCACTTT. Translating it yields CASSYVATGNSPLHF.

The rearrangement uses TRBV7-9 and TRBJ2-7; D possibly corresponds to TRBD1 (5 bases). The CDR3 runs 16 residues. The germline gives CDR1 SEHNR, CDR2 FQNEAQ (reference sequence). V was clipped by 0 bases and J by 4 bases, with 16 bases between them. The CDR3 sequence: CASSLALGLSPYEQYF. The CDR3 DNA reads TGTGCCAGCAGCTTAGCGCTGGGGCTCTCACCGTACGAGCAGTACTTC.

The chain has TRBV10-2 and TRBJ2-7, with D possibly being TRBD1 (5 bases). CDR3 length: 13 residues. Germline V gene lookup returns CDR1 WSHSY and CDR2 SAAADI. Trimming took off 9 bases at V and 0 bases at J, with 12 bases between the two ends. The CDR3 sequence: CASGGAASYEQYF. CDR3 DNA sequence: TGCGCCAGTGGTGGGGCAGCCTCCTACGAGCAGTACTTC.

This clone has a handful of counts. Relative to the germline gene, one junction end is altered; a read error may explain this. V usage is TRBV7-7 and J usage is TRBJ2-7; 8 bases match TRBD2. Germline values: CDR1 SSHAT, CDR2 FNYEAQ (reference sequence). The CDR3 extends over 15 amino acids. The CDR3 reads CASSPASGSIYEQYF. As DNA, the CDR3 is TGTGCTAGCAGCCCCGCCAGCGGGAGTATCTACGAGCAGTACTTC.

V and J are TRBV29-1 and TRBJ1-6, with a tentative D call TRBD1 (5 bases). The germline gives CDR1 SQVTM, CDR2 ANQGSEA. The CDR3 sequence is 13 residues long. V was cut by 6 bases and J by 5 bases, with 11 bases left in between. CDR3 DNA: TGCAGCGTCAGGTCCAGGGATAATTCACCCCTCCACTTT. Protein product: CSVRSRDNSPLHF. The full variable domain, completed using reference TRBV29-1 and TRBJ1-6, is SAVISQKPSRDICQRGTSLTIQCQVDSQVTMMFWYRQQPGQSLTLIATANQGSEATYESGFVIDKFPISRPNLTFSTLTVSNMSPEDSSIYLCSVRSRDNSPLHFGNGTRLTVT.

This clone was seen only once. As DNA, the CDR3 is TGTGCCAGCAGTTTATGGTCGACTACTGGGGCCAACGTCCTGACTTTC. This gives the protein CASSLWSTTGANVLTF. The V and J genes are TRBV28 and TRBJ2-6; D perhaps matches TRBD2 (5 bases). This CDR3 contains 16 residues. CDR1 MDHEN and CDR2 SYDVKM come from the germline V gene. V lost 0 bases to trimming and J lost 2 bases, with 8 bases between them. Filled out from reference TRBV28 and TRBJ2-6, the complete variable domain reads DVKVTQSSRYLVKRTGEKVFLECVQDMDHENMFWYRQDPGLGLRLIYFSYDVKMKEKGDIPEGYSVSREKKERFSLILESASTNQTSMYLCASSLWSTTGANVLTFGAGSRLTVL.

Worth noting for this clone: Distinct nucleotide sequences in the sample also encode this CDR3. This sequence joins TRBV7-9 and TRBJ2-1; TRBD2 aligns across 10 bases. The germline CDR1 and CDR2 sequences are SEHNR and FQNEAQ (reference sequence). The CDR3 is 17 amino acids. Unmatched junction bases numbered 11, after V lost 1 base and J lost 8 bases. The CDR3 sequence is CASSLGRAGGVVDEQFF. CDR3 nucleotide sequence: TGTGCCAGCAGCTTAGGGCGAGCGGGAGGGGTTGTCGATGAGCAGTTCTTC.

The chain links TRBV4-1 to TRBJ2-1, with 8 bases aligning to TRBD2. The V gene's germline CDR1 is MGHRA and CDR2 YSYEKL. V was pared by 4 bases and J by 8 bases, with 7 bases of the junction left unmatched. This CDR3 has 14 residues. As DNA, the CDR3 is TGCGCCAGCAGCCTGATCGGACTAGCCCATGAGCAGTTCTTC. This codes for CASSLIGLAHEQFF.

The chain recombines TRBV7-9 with TRBJ2-4; D is unclear. Germline V gives CDR1 SEHNR, CDR2 FQNEAQ (reference sequence). The CDR3 totals 11 residues. V shed 5 bases and J shed 6 bases, with 5 bases lying between them. This chain's CDR3 is CASSPGNIQYF. CDR3 bases: TGTGCCAGCAGCCCCGGAAACATTCAGTACTTC.

The CDR3 loop is CASMRTGYNEQFF. For the CDR3, the DNA is TGTGCCAGCATGAGGACTGGATACAATGAGCAGTTCTTC. J is TRBJ2-1 and V is TRBV27, with D possibly matching TRBD2 (5 bases). The germline gives CDR1 MNHEY, CDR2 SMNVEV (reference sequence). V was clipped by 7 bases and J by 4 bases, with 11 bases between them. The CDR3 length is 13 residues.

The chain joins TRBV25-1 to TRBJ2-6; 7 bases fit TRBD1. Germline CDR1 MGHDK, CDR2 SYGVNS. The CDR3 has 18 amino acids. V lost 7 bases and J lost 0; bases outside the gene matches: 12. DNA of the CDR3: TGTGCCAGCACCCAAGGGGGCCAAAACCCCTCTGGGGCCAACGTCCTGACTTTC. Translation: CASTQGGQNPSGANVLTF.

This sequence joins TRBV2 and TRBJ1-2; possibly TRBD1 for D (6 bases). Trimming shortened V by 3 bases and J by 4 bases, and 12 bases separated the two germline ends. There are 14 residues in the CDR3. The germline CDR1 and CDR2 sequences are SNHLY and FYNNEI. The CDR3 DNA sequence: TGTGCCAGCAGTGAGTACCAGGGGATCTATGGCTACACCTTC. It translates to CASSEYQGIYGYTF.

The rearrangement joins TRBV30 to TRBJ1-6; 7 positions agree with TRBD1. Germline CDR1 is GTSNPN and CDR2 is SVGIG (reference sequence). The CDR3 length is 13 residues. Losses at the gene ends were 4 bases for V and 8 bases for J; bases not matched to a gene: 5. The CDR3 is CAWNSGQHSPLHF. In DNA, the CDR3 is TGTGCCTGGAATTCGGGACAGCATTCACCCCTCCACTTT.

This clone has more than one count but fewer than ten. One end of the junction varies from germline; a read error may be responsible. The chain has TRBV7-9 and TRBJ2-4; 11 nucleotides agree with TRBD2. Germline-derived CDR1 and CDR2 are SEHNR and FQNEAQ (reference sequence). This CDR3 contains 17 residues. For the CDR3, the DNA is TGTGCCAGCAGCTTAGCGCTTACTAGCGGGAGCTCCGTCGGGGTCTGCTTC. This codes for CASSLALTSGSSVGVCF. Variable domain in full (rest from reference TRBV7-9 and TRBJ2-4): DTGVSQNPRHKITKRGQNVTFRCDPISEHNRLYWYRQTLGQGPEFLTYFQNEAQLEKSRLLSDRFSAERPKGSFSTLEIQRTEQGDSAMYLCASSLALTSGSSVGVCFGAGTRLSVL.

The rearrangement links TRBV28 to TRBJ2-7; 8 bases are a match to TRBD1. Per germline, CDR1 MDHEN and CDR2 SYDVKM. The CDR3 length is 17 residues. Trimming at V came to 6 bases and at J to 3 bases, leaving 16 bases not matched to a gene. The CDR3: CASRPPNPGQVDYEQYF. CDR3 in DNA: TGTGCCAGCAGGCCTCCTAACCCGGGACAGGTAGACTACGAGCAGTACTTC.

Concerning this clone itself: A read error may produce the germline difference seen at one junction end. This chain connects TRBV28 to TRBJ2-7; D is possibly TRBD1 (5 bases). Germline lookup yields CDR1 MDHEN and CDR2 SYDVKM. This CDR3 comprises 15 residues. CDR3 DNA: TGTGCCAGCCGTTTTAGGGGTTCCGAAGCCTACGAGCAGTACTTC. Protein sequence: CASRFRGSEAYEQYF.

This sequence joins TRBV6-5 and TRBJ2-1, with 7 bases that match TRBD2. The CDR3 contains 14 residues. The J segment lost 10 bases and the V segment lost 5 bases, leaving 11 bases of the junction unmatched. Germline V gene data show CDR1 as MNHEY and CDR2 as SVGAGI. CDR3 coding DNA: TGTGCCAGCAGTCTTGAGGAGCGGGGTCGGGAGCAGTTCTTC. Translating it yields CASSLEERGREQFF.